This section outlines one T cell receptor beta chain sequence together with its context. What it binds is unknown. The sample belongs to a study of long-term antiretroviral therapy in people with HIV. Study in general: The earliest samples predate the 2015 immediate-ART recommendation by about a decade. Study-level findings and limits: Pre-ART expanded clones dominated the repertoire at every time point.

Per germline, CDR1 LGHNA and CDR2 YNFKEQ. V lost 0 bases to trimming and J lost 4 bases, with 13 bases between them. The CDR3 totals 16 residues. Runs used v3.0 of the immunoSEQ assay and were done at survey level. Clones were read by immunoSEQ multiplex PCR, and TCRdb kept only the in-frame ones, dropping some. This repertoire shows some 21,000 clones, approximately 86% found once; its top ten account for 8.1%. The specimen was unsorted PBMCs, collected at the start of antiretroviral therapy. This chain uses TRBV4-2 with TRBJ1-3; D is unclear. The receptor was isolated from a man aged 45-60 years with HIV. The CDR3 bases are TGTGCCAGCAGCCAAGATAAGGGATTTCGCGGAAACACCATATATTTT. This sequence encodes CASSQDKGFRGNTIYF.